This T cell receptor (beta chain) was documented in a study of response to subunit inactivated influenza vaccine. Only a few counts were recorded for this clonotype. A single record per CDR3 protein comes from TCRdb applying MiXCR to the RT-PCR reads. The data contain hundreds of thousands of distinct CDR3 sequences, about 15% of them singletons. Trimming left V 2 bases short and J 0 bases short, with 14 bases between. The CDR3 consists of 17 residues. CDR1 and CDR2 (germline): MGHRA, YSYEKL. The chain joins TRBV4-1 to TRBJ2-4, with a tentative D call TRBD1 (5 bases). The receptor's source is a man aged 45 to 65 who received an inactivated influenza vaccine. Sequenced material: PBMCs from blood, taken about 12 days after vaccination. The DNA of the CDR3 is TGCGCCAGCAGCCAACCAAGAAAGGGGCTAGCCAAAAACATTCAGTACTTC. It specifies CASSQPRKGLAKNIQYF.